The rows below give T cell receptor beta chains drawn from one sample of a study of shared clonotypes between healthy human individuals. The repertoire was sequenced with immunoSEQ multiplex PCR; TCRdb's copy has only in-frame clones and lacks some. The table includes approximately 2.5 million clones, around 90% detected once. The sequenced material came from naive CD4+ T cells sorted from blood. The receptor source for this set is a man younger than 35 in good health. CDR3s include the opening cysteine and the closing phenylalanine or tryptophan. Each record gives: CDR3 length, J gene, V gene, D gene, clone size, CDR3 DNA, CDR3 protein. The D gene is left open where the match is weak. Clone size is shown for a subset of rows, as once, few, many or a class of expanded clone.

len: 14; j_gene: TRBJ2-7; v_gene: TRBV5-1; d_gene: NA; abundance: NA; CDR3nt: TGCGCCAGCAGCTCGGGGGCGGGTGGCTACGAGCAGTACTTC; CDR3aa: CASSSGAGGYEQYF
len: 17; j_gene: TRBJ2-2; v_gene: TRBV19; d_gene: TRBD2; abundance: NA; CDR3nt: TGTGCCTCCAAGAATGGACTAGCCGATGCGAACACCGGGGAGCTGTTTTTT; CDR3aa: CASKNGLADANTGELFF
len: 15; j_gene: TRBJ2-7; v_gene: TRBV6-6; d_gene: NA; abundance: NA; CDR3nt: TGTGCCAGCAGCCCTACAGAACCCCCTAGGTACGAGCAGTACTTC; CDR3aa: CASSPTEPPRYEQYF
len: 17; j_gene: TRBJ2-4; v_gene: TRBV21-1; d_gene: NA; abundance: NA; CDR3nt: TGTGCCAGCAGCAAAGTGACGGGGCATGGGACCAAAAACATTCAGTACTTC; CDR3aa: CASSKVTGHGTKNIQYF
len: 15; j_gene: TRBJ1-2; v_gene: TRBV18; d_gene: NA; abundance: NA; CDR3nt: TGTGCCAGCTCACCTTCGACATCCTCTAACTATGGCTACACCTTC; CDR3aa: CASSPSTSSNYGYTF
len: 15; j_gene: TRBJ1-1; v_gene: TRBV28; d_gene: TRBD1; abundance: NA; CDR3nt: TGTGCCAGCAGTTTAGGGACAGGGTCGCTCACTGAAGCTTTCTTT; CDR3aa: CASSLGTGSLTEAFF
len: 16; j_gene: TRBJ2-5; v_gene: TRBV19; d_gene: TRBD2; abundance: NA; CDR3nt: TGTGCCAGTAGTCCCCGACTAGCGGGGGGCCAAGAGACCCAGTACTTC; CDR3aa: CASSPRLAGGQETQYF
len: 16; j_gene: TRBJ2-7; v_gene: TRBV12-5; d_gene: NA; abundance: NA; CDR3nt: TGTGCTAGTGGTTTGATATTAACTGAGAGGAACTACGAGCAGTACTTC; CDR3aa: CASGLILTERNYEQYF
len: 17; j_gene: TRBJ1-5; v_gene: TRBV27; d_gene: NA; abundance: NA; CDR3nt: TGTGCCAGCAGTTTATCCGCAGGTATAATTAGCAATCAGCCCCAGCATTTT; CDR3aa: CASSLSAGIISNQPQHF
len: 17; j_gene: TRBJ2-1; v_gene: TRBV9; d_gene: TRBD2; abundance: once; CDR3nt: TGTGCCAGCAGCCCTGGACTAGCGGGGGGAAAGTACAATGAGCAGTTCTTC; CDR3aa: CASSPGLAGGKYNEQFF